The 11 T cell receptor beta chains below were found in one sample sequenced in a study of Ad26.COV2.S vaccination and SARS-CoV-2 variants. Treatment noted: 15 to 20 received Ad26.COV2.S at low or high dose, single or two shots; a few received placebo; per-sample allocation not given. Sampling was performed 63 days after the first vaccine or placebo injection. The assay was immunoSEQ multiplex PCR, and TCRdb's table has in-frame clones only and misses some. The sample lists about 250,000 clones; around 87% were seen once. This specimen was peripheral blood, taken in a trial of Ad26.COV2.S vaccine versus placebo. The receptors originated from a person aged 18-60 years who received the Ad26.COV2.S COVID-19 vaccine or a placebo.

The chain combines TRBV7-8 with TRBJ1-2, with 8 bases lining up with TRBD1. The germline V gene encodes CDR1 SGHVS and CDR2 FQNEAQ. The CDR3 contains 14 residues. Trimming cost V 5 bases and J 6 bases; bases outside gene matches: 8. The CDR3 sequence: CASSRRGQWDGYTF. For the CDR3, the DNA is TGTGCCAGCAGCCGCAGGGGGCAATGGGATGGCTACACCTTC.

V is TRBV2 and J is TRBJ2-2; D call uncertain. This CDR3 has 11 amino acids. The germline V gene encodes CDR1 SNHLY and CDR2 FYNNEI. The ends were cut back, 6 bases at V and 5 bases at J, with 4 bases in the middle. In DNA form, the CDR3 reads TGTGCCAGCAGATCTACCGGGGAGCTGTTTTTT. Protein sequence: CASRSTGELFF.

The chain employs TRBV3-1 (or the pseudogene TRBV3-2) and TRBJ2-2; 10 bases match TRBD2. Germline V gene data show CDR1 as LGHDT and CDR2 as YNNKEL (reference sequence). The CDR3 covers 13 residues. The V segment lost 5 bases and the J segment 8 bases; nucleotides outside the gene matches: 2. The CDR3 region is CASSISGRGELFF. The CDR3 DNA reads TGTGCCAGCAGCATTAGCGGGAGGGGGGAGCTGTTTTTT.

This chain joins TRBV6-5 and TRBJ1-2, with TRBD1 matching 12 bases. The V and J ends lost 5 bases and 8 bases, in that order; junction bases with no gene match: 6. The CDR3 length is 14 residues. The germline V gene has CDR1 MNHEY and CDR2 SVGAGI. CDR3 region: CASSPGTGGMGYTF. Written as DNA, the CDR3 is TGTGCCAGCAGTCCCGGGACAGGGGGCATGGGCTACACCTTC.

V usage is TRBV11-3 and J usage is TRBJ2-1; D is possibly TRBD2 (6 bases). The CDR3 is 15 residues long. Trimming left V 5 bases short and J 9 bases short, with 20 bases between. The germline gives CDR1 SGHNT, CDR2 YENEEA. The CDR3 sequence: CASSLGTVPTVEQFF. CDR3 nucleotides: TGTGCCAGCAGCCTAGGGACTGTTCCTACAGTTGAGCAGTTCTTC.

With regard to this clone: Since no conserved phenylalanine or tryptophan closes the CDR3, a read error is the likely cause. The DNA is omitted, as the CDR3 cannot be located on it reliably, and the CDR3 follows TCRdb's listing. The V gene is TRBV5-8, the J gene TRBJ1-4; TRBD1 is the table's D call and was not checked against the DNA. Germline loops: CDR1 SGHTS, CDR2 YDEGEE. The CDR3 contains 16 residues when both ends are counted. CDR3 residues: CASSLARASGGRLSRL.

This chain uses TRBV28 with TRBJ1-4; weak D call: TRBD1 (5 bases). Germline V gives CDR1 MDHEN, CDR2 SYDVKM. V lost 11 bases to trimming and J lost 7 bases, with 14 bases between them. This CDR3 contains 12 residues. CDR3 DNA sequence: TGTGCCCTCGGGGGAATCGGTGAAAAACTGTTTTTT. Residues: CALGGIGEKLFF.

This clone showed up just once. The V and J genes are TRBV5-1 and TRBJ2-7; D perhaps matches TRBD2 (7 bases). V lost 4 bases and J lost 1, with 15 bases in between. CDR3 size: 15 residues. Germline CDR1 SGHRS, CDR2 YFSETQ. The CDR3: CASSPLGGGSYEQYF. In nucleotides, the CDR3 is TGCGCCAGCAGCCCGCTAGGGGGGGGATCCTACGAGCAGTACTTC.

This clone was seen a handful of times. V usage is TRBV11-1 and J usage is TRBJ1-6; D perhaps matches TRBD1 (5 bases). This CDR3 comprises 15 residues. The germline gives CDR1 SGHAT, CDR2 FQDESV (reference sequence). V gave up 1 base and J gave up 10 bases, with 14 bases separating them. The CDR3 reads CASSLVGTIGSPLHF. CDR3 coding DNA: TGTGCCAGCAGCTTAGTGGGGACCATCGGATCACCCCTCCACTTT.

The chain recombines TRBV19 with TRBJ1-3, with D perhaps matching TRBD1 (5 bases). The germline CDR1 and CDR2 sequences are LNHDA and SQIVND (reference sequence). This CDR3 is 14 amino acids long. Trimming took 4 bases from V and 0 from J, leaving 7 bases between them. The CDR3 spells CASSNRNSGNTIYF. The CDR3 nucleotides are TGTGCCAGTAGTAACAGGAACTCTGGAAACACCATATATTTT.

The rearrangement links TRBV7-6 to TRBJ2-2; no clear D gene. This CDR3 contains 15 residues. Germline CDR1 is SGHVS and CDR2 is FNYEAQ. The germline V and J ends were trimmed by 1 base and 1 base, with 7 bases remaining between them. This chain's CDR3 is CASSLEYLNTGELFF. Written as DNA, the CDR3 is TGTGCCAGCAGCTTAGAATACCTGAACACCGGGGAGCTGTTTTTT.